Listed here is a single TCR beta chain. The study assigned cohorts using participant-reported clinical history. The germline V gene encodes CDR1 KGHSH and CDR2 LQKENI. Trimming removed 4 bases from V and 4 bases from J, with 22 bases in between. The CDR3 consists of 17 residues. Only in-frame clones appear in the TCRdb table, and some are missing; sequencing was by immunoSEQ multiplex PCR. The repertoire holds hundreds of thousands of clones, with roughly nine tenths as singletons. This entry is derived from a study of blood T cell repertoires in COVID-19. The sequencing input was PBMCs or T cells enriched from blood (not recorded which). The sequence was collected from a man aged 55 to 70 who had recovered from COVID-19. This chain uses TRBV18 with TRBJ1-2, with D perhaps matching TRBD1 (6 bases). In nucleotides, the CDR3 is TGTGCCAGCTCACAACGATGGACAGCTCAAAGGGCCTATGGCTACACCTTC. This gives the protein CASSQRWTAQRAYGYTF.